The clone carrying this T cell receptor (beta chain) has at least ten counts. This sample was taken from a study of blood T cell repertoires in acute mononucleosis. Study-wide context: Mean blood EBV load was 3.5 to 4 log10 copies per million B cells acutely and approximately 2.5 at convalescence.

Time point here: acute infectious mononucleosis, at clinical presentation within 2 weeks of symptom onset (visit 1). RNA from at least 8,000 sorted tetramer+ CD8 T cells was reverse transcribed. TCRdb's copy holds only in-frame clones and misses some; the assay was immunoSEQ multiplex PCR. Of 6,000 to 9,000 clones listed, 25% to 30% are singletons. The germline V gene encodes CDR1 SNHLY and CDR2 FYNNEI. The CDR3 totals 19 residues. V gave up 6 bases and J gave up 3 bases; unmatched junction bases: 17. V usage is TRBV2 and J usage is TRBJ2-2; TRBD1 agrees at 9 bases. The sequence was collected from a woman younger than 35 with infectious mononucleosis caused by EBV. The sample here was EBV YVL epitope tetramer+ CD8+ T cells sorted from PBMCs, taken during acute infectious mononucleosis. This sample's subset: CD8 T cells binding a tetramer with EBV BRLF1 109-117 peptide (YVL-BR). This CDR3 reads CASSSPRGTGGRDTGELFF. The CDR3 bases are TGTGCCAGCAGCTCCCCTAGGGGAACAGGGGGCAGAGACACCGGGGAGCTGTTTTTT.